This T cell receptor beta chain is drawn from a study of cytomegalovirus exposure and HLA in healthy donors. Whole-study context: A later analysis reported the same platform for the 90 to 150 validation repertoires and the approximately 640 first-cohort repertoires. Whole-study findings and limits: Most TCR sequences were uncommon, yet certain public TCRs appeared in many donors. The study flagged approximately 180 TCR beta chains as cytomegalovirus-associated.

CDR1 is SGDLS and CDR2 is YYNGEE in the germline V gene. Between the trimmed V and J ends, which lost 0 bases and 2 bases, there was a span of 8 bases. This CDR3 contains 14 residues. On this clone itself: The antigen is not known.

Method: immunoSEQ multiplex PCR; TCRdb's copy keeps in-frame clones and lacks some. The sample holds over 250,000 clones; approximately 90% are singletons and the top ten take roughly 1.2%. Sequencing was carried out using PBMCs. This sequence was found in a woman between 25 and 40 years old in good health and CMV-seropositive. The chain is built from TRBV9 and TRBJ2-5; D might be TRBD2 (6 bases). CDR3 bases: TGTGCCAGCAGCGTAGATGGGACTCAAGAGACCCAGTACTTC. It yields the protein CASSVDGTQETQYF.